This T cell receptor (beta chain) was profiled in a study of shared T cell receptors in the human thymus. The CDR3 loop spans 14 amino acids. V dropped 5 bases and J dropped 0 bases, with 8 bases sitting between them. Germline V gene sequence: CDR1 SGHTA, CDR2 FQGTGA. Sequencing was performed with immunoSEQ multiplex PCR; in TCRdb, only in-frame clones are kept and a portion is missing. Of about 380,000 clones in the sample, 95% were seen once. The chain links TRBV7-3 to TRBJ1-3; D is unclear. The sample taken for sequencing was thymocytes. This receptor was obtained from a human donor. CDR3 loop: CASSVGRSGNTIYF. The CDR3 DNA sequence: TGTGCCAGCAGCGTAGGTCGCTCTGGAAACACCATATATTTT.